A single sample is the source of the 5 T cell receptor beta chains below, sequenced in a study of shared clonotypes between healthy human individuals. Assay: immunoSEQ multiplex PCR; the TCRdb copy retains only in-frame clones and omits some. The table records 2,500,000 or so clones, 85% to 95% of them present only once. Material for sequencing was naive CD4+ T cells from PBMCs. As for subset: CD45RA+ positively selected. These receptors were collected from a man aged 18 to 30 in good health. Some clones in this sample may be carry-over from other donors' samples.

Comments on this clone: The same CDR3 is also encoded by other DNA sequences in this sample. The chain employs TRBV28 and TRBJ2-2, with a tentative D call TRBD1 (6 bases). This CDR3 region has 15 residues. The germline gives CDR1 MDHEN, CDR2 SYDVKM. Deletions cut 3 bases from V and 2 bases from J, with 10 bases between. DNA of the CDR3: TGTGCCAGCAGTTTGAGGACAGCCAACACCGGGGAGCTGTTTTTT. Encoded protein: CASSLRTANTGELFF.

The CDR3 nucleotides are TGTGCCAGCACCCGGGACAGGGGGGAGACCCAGTACTTC. Protein product: CASTRDRGETQYF. V usage is TRBV27 and J usage is TRBJ2-5; TRBD1 agrees at 11 bases. Germline V lookup: CDR1 MNHEY, CDR2 SMNVEV (reference sequence). V shed 7 bases and J 5 bases; nucleotides not matched to a gene: 3. The CDR3 sequence is 13 residues long.

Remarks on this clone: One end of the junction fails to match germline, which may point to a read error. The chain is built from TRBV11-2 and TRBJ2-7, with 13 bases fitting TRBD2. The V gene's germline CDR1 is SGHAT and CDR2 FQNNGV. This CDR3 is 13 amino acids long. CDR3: CAGRLAGGYEQYF. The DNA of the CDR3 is TGTGCCGGCAGACTAGCGGGAGGCTACGAGCAGTACTTC.

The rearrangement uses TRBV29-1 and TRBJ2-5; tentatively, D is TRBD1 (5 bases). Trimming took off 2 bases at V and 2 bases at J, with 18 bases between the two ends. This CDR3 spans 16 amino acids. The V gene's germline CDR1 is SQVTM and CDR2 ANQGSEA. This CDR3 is CSVEKGHGKQQETQYF. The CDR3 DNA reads TGCAGCGTTGAAAAGGGGCATGGAAAGCAACAAGAGACCCAGTACTTC.

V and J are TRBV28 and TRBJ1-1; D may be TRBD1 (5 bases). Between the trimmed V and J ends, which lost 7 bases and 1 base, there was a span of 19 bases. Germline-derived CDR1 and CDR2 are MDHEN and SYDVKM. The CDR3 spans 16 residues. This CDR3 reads CASTRRQAGRNTEAFF. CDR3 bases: TGTGCCAGCACCCGTCGTCAGGCAGGGCGGAACACTGAAGCTTTCTTT.